These 3 T cell receptor beta chains originate from one sample sequenced in a study of blood T cell repertoires in COVID-19. Sequencing was performed with immunoSEQ multiplex PCR; in TCRdb, only in-frame clones are kept and a portion is missing. Of roughly 100,000 clones in the sample, approximately 80% were seen once. The source material was peripheral blood. These receptors came from a man aged 55 to 70 with acute or convalescent COVID-19.

The rearrangement uses TRBV14 and TRBJ2-4; TRBD1 matches 8 bases. V dropped 4 bases and J dropped 5; count of bases not matched to a gene: 4. Germline V CDR1 and CDR2: SGHDN, FVKESK. The CDR3 is 14 amino acids. DNA for the CDR3: TGTGCCAGCAGCCTCAGGACAGGGCAAAACATTCAGTACTTC. Amino acid sequence: CASSLRTGQNIQYF.

This chain connects TRBV3-1 (or the pseudogene TRBV3-2) to TRBJ2-1; TRBD1 matches 10 bases. V trimming: 5 bases; J trimming: 3 bases; junction bases outside the gene matches: 4. The germline CDR1 and CDR2 sequences are LGHDT and YNNKEL (reference sequence). This CDR3 is 15 amino acids long. This CDR3 is CASSSRDRGYNEQFF. CDR3 DNA sequence: TGTGCCAGCAGCTCTCGGGACAGGGGCTACAATGAGCAGTTCTTC.

The V gene is TRBV5-1, the J gene TRBJ2-1, with 9 positions matching TRBD2. The CDR3 loop spans 15 amino acids. The V gene's germline CDR1 is SGHRS and CDR2 YFSETQ. Unmatched junction bases numbered 8, after V lost 5 bases and J lost 5 bases. The CDR3 DNA reads TGCGCCAGCAGTTTCCTAGCGGGGCAAAACAATGAGCAGTTCTTC. This gives the protein CASSFLAGQNNEQFF.